This is a list of T cell receptor beta chains from one sample in a study of T cells after yellow fever vaccination. TCRdb passed the 5' RACE reads through MiXCR, listing each CDR3 protein once. The sample carries 620,000 or so distinct CDR3 sequences, approximately 13% recorded once. Sequencing used PBMCs, obtained on the day of the yellow fever booster vaccination. These receptors all come from a man aged 25-40 years who received the YFV17D yellow fever vaccine. CDR3s include the opening cysteine and the closing phenylalanine or tryptophan. D genes are given only for firm matches. Clone sizes are given selectively: once, few, many, or a class where the clone is expanded.

>TRBJ2-1|TRBV20-1|TRBD2|16|.
CSGFTGTSGAYNEQFF
TGCAGTGGATTTACCGGGACTAGCGGAGCCTACAATGAGCAGTTCTTC
>TRBJ1-1|TRBV7-9|.|15|few
CASSLGMGGKTEAFF
TGTGCCAGCAGCTTGGGGATGGGGGGAAAAACTGAAGCTTTCTTT
>TRBJ2-1|TRBV10-3|TRBD2|17|.
CAISDRIQAGVYNEQFF
TGTGCCATCAGTGATCGTATCCAAGCGGGAGTTTACAATGAGCAGTTCTTC
>TRBJ2-5|TRBV7-8|.|15|.
CASSLVGTNQETQYF
TGTGCCAGCAGCTTAGTAGGTACTAACCAAGAGACCCAGTACTTC
>TRBJ2-3|TRBV18|TRBD2|15|.
CASSAPSGYTDTQYF
TGTGCCAGCTCAGCCCCTAGCGGATACACAGATACGCAGTATTTT
>TRBJ2-5|TRBV7-9|TRBD2|15|.
CASSTGGGQQETQYF
TGTGCCAGCAGCACGGGGGGAGGGCAACAAGAGACCCAGTACTTC
>TRBJ2-5|TRBV7-2|TRBD2|14|few
CASSLDLAEETQYF
TGTGCCAGCAGCTTAGATCTAGCGGAAGAGACCCAGTACTTC
>TRBJ2-7|TRBV5-1|.|14|.
CASSLDIVNYEQYF
TGCGCCAGCAGCTTGGATATCGTCAACTACGAGCAGTACTTC
>TRBJ2-3|TRBV20-1|TRBD2|14|few
CSARVFSGIDTQYF
TGCAGTGCTAGGGTTTTTAGCGGGATAGATACGCAGTATTTT
>TRBJ2-5|TRBV6-6|.|13|.
CASSGGVGETQYF
TGTGCCAGCTCCGGCGGGGTAGGGGAGACCCAGTACTTC
>TRBJ2-7|TRBV5-1|.|13|.
CASSRDAQYEQYF
TGCGCCAGCAGCCGGGATGCGCAGTACGAGCAGTACTTC
>TRBJ2-7|TRBV7-2|.|13|few
CASSLTQQYEQYF
TGTGCCAGCAGCTTAACACAGCAATACGAGCAGTACTTC
>TRBJ1-5|TRBV20-1|.|15|.
CSARFGTVRNQPQHF
TGCAGTGCTAGATTTGGGACGGTGAGGAATCAGCCCCAGCATTTT
>TRBJ2-1|TRBV12-3/TRBV12-4|.|14|.
CASHPGTPANEQFF
TGTGCCAGTCACCCCGGGACCCCTGCTAATGAGCAGTTCTTC
>TRBJ2-7|TRBV29-1|TRBD2|13|.
CSGASGRADEQYF
TGCAGCGGTGCTAGCGGGAGGGCCGACGAGCAGTACTTC
>TRBJ2-2|TRBV7-2|TRBD2|17|.
CASSLGLAGGKAGELFF
TGTGCCAGCAGCTTAGGACTAGCGGGAGGGAAGGCCGGGGAGCTGTTTTTT
>TRBJ2-7|TRBV7-2|.|16|few
CASSSKQSGRTYEQYF
TGTGCCAGCAGTTCCAAACAATCGGGCAGGACCTACGAGCAGTACTTC
>TRBJ1-1|TRBV7-9|.|16|.
CASSLSLGNLRTEAFF
TGTGCCAGCAGCTTAAGCTTGGGCAATCTTCGGACTGAAGCTTTCTTT
>TRBJ1-4|TRBV19|.|14|.
CASMRGGSREKLFF
TGTGCCAGTATGAGGGGAGGGTCCCGCGAAAAACTGTTTTTT
>TRBJ2-2|TRBV7-9|.|13|.
CASSLSPLGELFF
TGTGCCAGCAGCCTTAGTCCCCTCGGGGAGCTGTTTTTT
>TRBJ2-1|TRBV5-1|TRBD2|19|.
CASSLEGGLAGGPYNEQFF
TGCGCCAGCAGCTTGGAGGGGGGACTAGCGGGAGGGCCCTACAATGAGCAGTTCTTC
>TRBJ2-7|TRBV7-2|TRBD1|15|.
CASSFTTGGSYEQYF
TGTGCCAGCAGCTTTACGACAGGGGGGTCCTACGAGCAGTACTTC
>TRBJ2-3|TRBV19|.|13|.
CASSMSGTDTQYF
TGTGCCAGTAGTATGTCTGGCACAGATACGCAGTATTTT
>TRBJ2-1|TRBV11-1|.|18|few
CASIPSSGAEPSYNEQFF
TGTGCCAGCATCCCCAGTAGCGGAGCAGAACCCTCCTACAATGAGCAGTTCTTC
>TRBJ2-7|TRBV20-1|.|16|few
CSAREGRWHPDYEQYF
TGCAGTGCTAGAGAAGGCAGGTGGCATCCGGACTACGAGCAGTACTTC
>TRBJ2-2|TRBV14|.|13|few
CASSSPRVGELFF
TGTGCCAGCAGCAGCCCCCGCGTCGGGGAGCTGTTTTTT